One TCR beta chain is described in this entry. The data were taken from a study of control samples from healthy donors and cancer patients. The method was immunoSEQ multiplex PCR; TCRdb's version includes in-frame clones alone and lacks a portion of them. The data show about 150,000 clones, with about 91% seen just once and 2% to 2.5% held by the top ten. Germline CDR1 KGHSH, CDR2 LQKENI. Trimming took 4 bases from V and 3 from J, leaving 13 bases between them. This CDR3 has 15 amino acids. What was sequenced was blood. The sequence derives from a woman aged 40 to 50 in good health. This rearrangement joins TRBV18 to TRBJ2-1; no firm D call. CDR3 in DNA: TGTGCCAGCTCACTCATGGACCGGTACTACAATGAGCAGTTCTTC. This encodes CASSLMDRYYNEQFF.